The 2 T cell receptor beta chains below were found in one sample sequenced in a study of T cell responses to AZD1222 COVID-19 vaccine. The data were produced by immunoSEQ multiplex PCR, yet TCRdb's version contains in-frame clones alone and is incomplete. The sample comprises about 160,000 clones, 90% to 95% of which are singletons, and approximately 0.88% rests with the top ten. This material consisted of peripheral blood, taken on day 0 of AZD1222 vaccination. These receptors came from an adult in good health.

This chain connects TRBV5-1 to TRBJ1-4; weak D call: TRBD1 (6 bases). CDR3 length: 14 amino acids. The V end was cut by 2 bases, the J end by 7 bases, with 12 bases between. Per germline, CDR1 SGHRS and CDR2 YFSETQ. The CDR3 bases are TGCGCCAGCAGCTTATCAGGGGATGGTGAAAAACTGTTTTTT. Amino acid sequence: CASSLSGDGEKLFF.

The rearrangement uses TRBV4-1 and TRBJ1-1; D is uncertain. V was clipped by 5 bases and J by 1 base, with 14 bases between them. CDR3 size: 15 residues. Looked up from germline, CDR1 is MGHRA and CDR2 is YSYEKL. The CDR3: CASSNRGLSNTEAFF. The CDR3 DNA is TGCGCCAGCAGCAACCGCGGACTGTCGAACACTGAAGCTTTCTTT.